This TCR beta chain was recovered during a study of T cells expressing NK-cell markers. The CDR3 sequence is 16 residues long. The V gene's germline CDR1 is KGHDR and CDR2 SFDVKD. Using the 5' RACE reads, TCRdb records one entry per CDR3 protein without DNA. In all, the sample yields 500,000 or so distinct CDR3 sequences. The TCR originated in a man aged 18 to 30 in good health. The sequenced material came from blood T cells: a sorted CD56 or NKG2C T cell subset, CD4+ or CD8+ T cells, or bulk PBMC T cells (not recorded which). The J gene is TRBJ2-1, the V gene TRBV24-1; lacking DNA, the TRBD2 call made by TCRdb goes unchecked. The CDR3 is CATRGVLGLPYNEQFF.